The 15 T cell receptor beta chains below come from one sample, sequenced in a study of OX40 agonist ivuxolimab in advanced cancers. Produced via immunoSEQ multiplex PCR; TCRdb's table is partial and in-frame only. This table holds around 60,000 clones, approximately 91% found once. The input for sequencing was CD4+ or CD8+ T cells sorted from blood, taken in a trial of the OX40 agonist ivuxolimab. The receptor source for this set is an adult with an advanced solid tumor such as melanoma, head and neck, liver or kidney cancer.

This clone was observed a handful of times. V gene TRBV6-5 combines with J gene TRBJ2-3; D gene ambiguous. Germline CDR1 MNHEY, CDR2 SVGAGI. CDR3 length equals 10 residues. Trimming took 10 bases from V and 6 from J, leaving 8 bases between them. The CDR3 protein is CAIGTDTQYF. The DNA for the CDR3 is TGTGCCATCGGAACGGATACGCAGTATTTT.

The chain carries TRBV6-1 and TRBJ2-7; D tentatively fits TRBD1 or TRBD2 (5 bases each). The CDR3 is 15 amino acids. V lost 7 bases and J 2 bases, leaving 18 bases between the germline ends. CDR1 and CDR2 from the germline V gene are MNHNS and SASEGT. The CDR3 sequence: CASNSGKKGAYEQYF. CDR3 in DNA: TGTGCCAGCAATTCCGGGAAGAAAGGGGCCTACGAGCAGTACTTC.

This sequence joins TRBV27 and TRBJ2-6; D is unclear. Germline V gene lookup returns CDR1 MNHEY and CDR2 SMNVEV (reference sequence). CDR3 length: 13 residues. Deletions cut 5 bases from V and 0 bases from J, with 2 bases between. The chain's CDR3 is CASSRSGANVLTF. In DNA, the CDR3 is TGTGCCAGCAGTCGCTCTGGGGCCAACGTCCTGACTTTC.

The rearrangement joins TRBV28 to TRBJ1-4; TRBD1 matches at 7 bases. This CDR3 is 14 amino acids long. After removal of 4 bases from V and 8 bases from J, the junction contained 7 bases not matched to a gene. Germline V gives CDR1 MDHEN, CDR2 SYDVKM. This chain's CDR3 is CASSSTGFGEKLFF. CDR3 nucleotide sequence: TGTGCCAGCAGTTCGACAGGGTTTGGGGAAAAACTGTTTTTT.

The CDR3 DNA is TGCAGCGTTGAGCAGGACACCGGGGAGCTGTTTTTT. Its translation is CSVEQDTGELFF. The V and J genes are TRBV29-1 and TRBJ2-2; D not certain. Trimming removed 3 bases at V and 3 bases at J, with 5 bases between. This CDR3 is 12 amino acids long. In germline, CDR1 is SQVTM, CDR2 ANQGSEA.

This chain joins TRBV5-8 and TRBJ2-7, with D maybe TRBD1 (5 bases). Germline loops: CDR1 SGHTS, CDR2 YDEGEE. The V gene lost 6 bases and the J gene lost 4 bases, with 11 bases spanning the gap. This CDR3 has 12 amino acids. DNA for the CDR3: TGTGCCAGCACAGGACACGGATACGAGCAGTACTTC. It encodes CASTGHGYEQYF.

The CDR3 coding sequence is TGTGCCAGCAGCGTAGCTTCGGGGTTTAACTATGGCTACACCTTC. Protein: CASSVASGFNYGYTF. The chain employs TRBV9 and TRBJ1-2; D remains ambiguous. The CDR3 is 15 residues long. Per the germline V gene, CDR1 is SGDLS and CDR2 is YYNGEE. Trimming cost V 0 bases and J 1 base, with 10 bases left between them.

The chain joins TRBV11-2 to TRBJ2-7, with D perhaps matching TRBD1 or TRBD2 (5 bases each). Trimming removed 5 bases from V and 6 bases from J, with 20 bases in between. CDR1 is SGHAT, CDR2 FQNNGV, per germline. The CDR3 contains 15 residues. The CDR3 reads CASSGDRDPLSEQYF. The CDR3 bases are TGTGCCAGCAGCGGGGACCGGGACCCCCTATCCGAGCAGTACTTC.

The chain has TRBV5-5 and TRBJ1-4, with a weak D call TRBD1 (5 bases). V lost 3 bases and J 12 bases, leaving 18 bases between the germline ends. This CDR3 spans 14 amino acids. Germline-derived CDR1 and CDR2 are SGHKS and YYEKEE (reference sequence). The CDR3 DNA sequence: TGTGCCAGCAGCTCCGAATCCTGGGACTTTCAACTGTTTTTT. Protein: CASSSESWDFQLFF.

The chain joins TRBV27 to TRBJ2-7; D uncertain. The V gene's germline CDR1 is MNHEY and CDR2 SMNVEV (reference sequence). The CDR3 is 13 amino acids. V was pared by 2 bases and J by 3 bases, with 8 bases between. The CDR3 is CASSLGRDYEQYF. In DNA form, the CDR3 reads TGTGCCAGCAGTTTAGGCAGAGACTACGAGCAGTACTTC.

The J gene is TRBJ1-3, the V gene TRBV7-8, with a possible D match to TRBD1 (5 bases). Germline V gene data show CDR1 as SGHVS and CDR2 as FQNEAQ. The CDR3 extends over 15 amino acids. The V and J ends lost 6 bases and 0 bases respectively, with 12 bases between them. The CDR3: CASRQEINSGNTIYF. CDR3 in DNA: TGTGCCAGCAGACAGGAGATCAACTCTGGAAACACCATATATTTT.

The CDR3 bases are TGTGCCAGCAAATCGGCAACGGGATCCTCCTACAATGAGCAGTTCTTC. It yields the protein CASKSATGSSYNEQFF. The chain couples TRBV7-9 to TRBJ2-1, with D tentatively TRBD2 (5 bases). CDR1 and CDR2 (germline): SEHNR, FQNEAQ (reference sequence). Trimming stripped 7 bases from V and 0 bases from J, with 16 bases between. The CDR3 has 16 residues.

As concerns this clone: This CDR3 is also generated by other DNA sequences in the sample. The gene calls are TRBV9 and TRBJ2-7, with 8 nucleotides matching TRBD1. The germline CDR1 and CDR2 sequences are SGDLS and YYNGEE. Trimming at V came to 2 bases and at J to 3 bases, leaving 4 bases not matched to a gene. The length of the CDR3 is 14 residues. The CDR3 here is CASSVSGGSYEQYF. The CDR3 coding sequence is TGTGCCAGCAGCGTGTCAGGGGGCAGCTACGAGCAGTACTTC.

This chain joins TRBV27 and TRBJ1-5, with D possibly being TRBD1 (5 bases). The V gene's germline CDR1 is MNHEY and CDR2 SMNVEV (reference sequence). CDR3 length: 13 amino acids. The V end lost 3 bases, the J end lost 7 bases, and 10 bases lay between the germline ends. For the CDR3, the DNA is TGTGCCAGCAGTTTGTGGGGCATGCAGCCCCAGCATTTT. Translated: CASSLWGMQPQHF.

The chain carries TRBV19 and TRBJ2-6; D unclear. The germline V gene encodes CDR1 LNHDA and CDR2 SQIVND (reference sequence). The ends were cut back, 3 bases at V and 0 bases at J, with 15 bases in the middle. The CDR3 spans 18 residues. The chain's CDR3 is CASSIANTDYSGANVLTF. The CDR3 DNA reads as TGTGCCAGTAGTATTGCTAATACAGATTACTCTGGGGCCAACGTCCTGACTTTC.